This T cell receptor beta chain came from a study of shared clonotypes between healthy human individuals. The germline V gene has CDR1 MNHEY and CDR2 SVGAGI. Trimming removed 6 bases at V and 2 bases at J, with 17 bases between. This CDR3 has 15 amino acids. This table comes from immunoSEQ multiplex PCR, and its TCRdb copy is limited to in-frame clones, with some not included. The profile shows 2 million to 2.5 million clones, 90% to 96% of them singletons. The clonotype was recovered from a man in his late teens or twenties in good health. Sequenced: naive CD4+ T cells sorted from blood. Subset defined: CD45RA+ positively selected. The chain employs TRBV6-5 and TRBJ2-7, with D perhaps TRBD1 (6 bases). The CDR3 sequence is CASSLRGGDPYEQYF. The CDR3 DNA reads TGTGCCAGCAGCCTCAGAGGGGGTGACCCCTACGAGCAGTACTTC.